What follows is one TCR beta chain and its context. This entry comes from a study of blood T cell repertoires in COVID-19. About the research overall: Acute-phase and convalescent COVID-19 samples originated in the United States, Italy and Spain. The analysed material was cDNA or gDNA that came from T cells, B-cell-depleted T cells, or PBMCs.

V lost 1 base and J lost 4, with 5 bases in between. Germline V gene lookup returns CDR1 SGHTA and CDR2 FQGTGA. CDR3 length equals 14 residues. Original processing notes: From reference gene primer amplification, estimates of nucleated cell counts were derived. Only in-frame clones appear in the TCRdb table, and some are missing; sequencing was by immunoSEQ multiplex PCR. The V and J calls and the clone size are those of that table, but D and trimming were determined from the DNA. The table records roughly 20,000 clones, approximately 95% of them present only once. The chain couples TRBV7-3 to TRBJ2-6; D is unclear. Input material: peripheral blood. The source is a woman aged 45 to 65 with active COVID-19. In DNA form, the CDR3 reads TGTGCCAGCAGCTTAAGTTCAGGGGCCAACGTCCTGACTTTC. It translates to CASSLSSGANVLTF.